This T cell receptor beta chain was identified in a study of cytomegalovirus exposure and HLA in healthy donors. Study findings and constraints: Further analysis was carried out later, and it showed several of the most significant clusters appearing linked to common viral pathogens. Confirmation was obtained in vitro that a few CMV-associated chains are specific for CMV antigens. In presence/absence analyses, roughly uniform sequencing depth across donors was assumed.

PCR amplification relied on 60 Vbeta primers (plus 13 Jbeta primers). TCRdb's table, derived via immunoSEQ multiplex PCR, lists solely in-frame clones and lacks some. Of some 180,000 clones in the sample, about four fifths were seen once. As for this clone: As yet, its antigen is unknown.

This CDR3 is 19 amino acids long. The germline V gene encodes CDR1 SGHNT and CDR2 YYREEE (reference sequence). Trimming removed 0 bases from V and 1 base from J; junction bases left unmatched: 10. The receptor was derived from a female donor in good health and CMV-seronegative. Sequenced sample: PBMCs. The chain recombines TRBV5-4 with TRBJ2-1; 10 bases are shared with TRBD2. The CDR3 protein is CASSLGGSGGFFSYNEQFF. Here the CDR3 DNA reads TGTGCCAGCAGCTTGGGAGGTAGCGGGGGGTTCTTTTCCTACAATGAGCAGTTCTTC.